The text below deals with one T cell receptor (beta chain). Its antigen is currently unknown. An end of the junction does not agree with germline; a read error may underlie this. The template was RNA from unsorted bulk tissue. This non-tumor lung sample came from over 3 cm beyond the tumor edge. The entry originates in a study of tumor and adjacent non-tumor tissue in lung cancer. Study-level points and caveats: Normal lung showed higher cumulative top 100 clone frequency than tumor.

There are 15 residues in the CDR3. A modified ARM-PCR protocol with three rounds of nested PCR amplified TCRbeta. MiXCR was run by TCRdb on the multiplex PCR reads, yielding one entry per CDR3 protein. The data contain 94,000 or so distinct CDR3 sequences, about 77% of them singletons. Source material: distant non-tumor lung tissue. The gene calls are TRBV12-3 or TRBV12-4 and TRBJ2-1; D possibly corresponds to TRBD2 (5 bases). The source of this sequence is a woman aged 45-59 years with non-small cell lung cancer. Written as DNA, the CDR3 is TGTGCTAGCAGTTCCCCAGGACGGGGATCTAATGCGCAGTTCTTC. Its translation: CASSSPGRGSNAQFF.